These 31 T cell receptor beta chains were sequenced from one sample in a study of blood T cell repertoires in COVID-19. TCRdb's table, derived via immunoSEQ multiplex PCR, lists solely in-frame clones and lacks some. The sample contains more than 45,000 clones, more than 90% of which appear only once. Input material: peripheral blood. Receptor source: a woman aged 80 or over with acute or convalescent COVID-19.

The V and J genes are TRBV6-6 and TRBJ2-1; D perhaps matches TRBD2 (6 bases). V dropped 2 bases and J dropped 9 bases, with 11 bases sitting between them. Germline loops: CDR1 MNHNY, CDR2 SVGAGI (reference sequence). The CDR3 is 13 amino acids. DNA of the CDR3: TGTGCCAGCAGTTACGGCCTTAGCGGTGAGCAGTTCTTC. Its protein product is CASSYGLSGEQFF.

This chain uses TRBV30 with TRBJ1-1; TRBD1 might be the D (5 bases). This CDR3 has 14 residues. V shed 3 bases and J shed 8 bases, with 19 bases lying between them. Germline V gene data show CDR1 as GTSNPN and CDR2 as SVGIG (reference sequence). The CDR3 nucleotides read TGTGCCTGGAGCACAGGCACATGGGATAGGGAAGCTTTCTTT. Its protein product is CAWSTGTWDREAFF.

The chain has TRBV9 and TRBJ2-7, with D possibly matching TRBD1 (5 bases). The germline V gene encodes CDR1 SGDLS and CDR2 YYNGEE. The CDR3 covers 13 residues. Trimming removed 4 bases from V and 0 bases from J, with 8 bases in between. CDR3 sequence (DNA): TGTGCCAGCAGCCAAGGGGACTCCTACGAGCAGTACTTC. Protein: CASSQGDSYEQYF.

The rearrangement joins TRBV6-1 to TRBJ1-5, with 7 bases lining up with TRBD1. From germline, CDR1 is MNHNS and CDR2 SASEGT. This CDR3 has 15 residues. V dropped 1 base and J dropped 0; count of bases not matched to a gene: 0. The CDR3 nucleotides read TGTGCCAGCAGTGAAGGGACAGGTAGCAATCAGCCCCAGCATTTT. Its protein product is CASSEGTGSNQPQHF.

The V gene is TRBV30, the J gene TRBJ1-5; perhaps TRBD1 as D (6 bases). The V and J ends lost 2 bases and 7 bases respectively, with 12 bases between them. The CDR3 sequence is 13 residues long. The germline V gene has CDR1 GTSNPN and CDR2 SVGIG (reference sequence). CDR3 amino acids: CAWSPGDQQPQHF. The CDR3 DNA follows: TGTGCCTGGAGTCCAGGGGACCAGCAGCCCCAGCATTTT. The whole variable domain, filled in from reference TRBV30 and TRBJ1-5, reads SQTIHQWPATLVQPVGSPLSLECTVEGTSNPNLYWYRQAAGRGLQLLFYSVGIGQISSEVPQNLSASRPQDRQFILSSKKLLLSDSGFYLCAWSPGDQQPQHFGDGTRLSIL.

The J gene is TRBJ1-1, the V gene TRBV7-2, with 10 bases that match TRBD1. Germline V gene lookup returns CDR1 SGHTA and CDR2 FQGNSA. V trimming: 5 bases; J trimming: 5 bases; junction bases outside the gene matches: 5. The CDR3 is 14 amino acids. CDR3 protein: CASSPRTGGTEAFF. The CDR3 DNA reads as TGTGCCAGCAGCCCGAGGACAGGGGGAACTGAAGCTTTCTTT.

The chain links TRBV2 to TRBJ2-5; D perhaps matches TRBD1 (7 bases). The CDR3 consists of 15 residues. CDR1 SNHLY and CDR2 FYNNEI come from the germline V gene. V lost 6 bases and J 4 bases, leaving 18 bases between the germline ends. The CDR3 loop reads CASSPRRGQGETQYF. CDR3 coding DNA: TGTGCCAGCAGCCCTAGGAGGGGGCAGGGAGAGACCCAGTACTTC.

The CDR3 region is CASNQLSGGTEAFF. The CDR3 DNA reads as TGTGCCAGCAACCAACTGTCGGGGGGCACTGAAGCTTTCTTT. This chain uses TRBV7-9 with TRBJ1-1; D may be TRBD1 (5 bases). The germline V and J ends were trimmed by 7 bases and 4 bases, with 16 bases remaining between them. The V gene's germline CDR1 is SEHNR and CDR2 FQNEAQ (reference sequence). The CDR3 is made up of 14 amino acids.

With regard to this clone: Compared with germline, one end of the junction differs, possibly owing to a read error. The CDR3 nucleotides read TGCCCCCCCCGAGCCAGGCGAAACTATGGCTACACCTTC. Translation: CPPRARRNYGYTF. This chain links TRBV12-5 with TRBJ1-2; D is ambiguous. The germline V gene encodes CDR1 LGHNT and CDR2 FRNRAP. The CDR3 has 13 residues. The whole variable domain, filled in from reference TRBV12-5 and TRBJ1-2, reads DARVTQTPRHKVTEMGQEVTMRCQPILGHNTVFWYRQTMMQGLELLAYFRNRAPLDDSGMPKDRFSAEMPDATLATLKIQPSEPRDSAVYFCPPRARRNYGYTFGSGTRLTVV.

The chain uses TRBV13 and TRBJ1-2; D gene ambiguous. CDR1 and CDR2 from the germline V gene are PRHDT and FYEKMQ (reference sequence). Between the trimmed V and J ends, which lost 5 bases and 1 base, there was a span of 14 bases. The CDR3 has 15 residues. The CDR3 loop reads CASSAGLRGNYGYTF. DNA of the CDR3: TGTGCCAGCAGCGCCGGCCTTCGGGGTAACTATGGCTACACCTTC.

The chain employs TRBV2 and TRBJ2-7; 10 bases line up with TRBD2. With 6 bases clipped from V and 0 bases from J, the junction kept 5 bases outside the gene matches. Germline values: CDR1 SNHLY, CDR2 FYNNEI. This CDR3 is 15 amino acids long. The CDR3 sequence: CASSRTSGASYEQYF. In nucleotides, the CDR3 is TGTGCCAGCAGCAGGACTAGCGGAGCCTCCTACGAGCAGTACTTC. Looking up the rest from reference TRBV2 and TRBJ2-7 gives the full variable domain: EPEVTQTPSHQVTQMGQEVILRCVPISNHLYFYWYRQILGQKVEFLVSFYNNEISEKSEIFDDQFSVERPDGSNFTLKIRSTKLEDSAMYFCASSRTSGASYEQYFGPGTRLTVT.

The chain is built from TRBV7-2 and TRBJ2-3; 11 bases fit TRBD2. V lost 4 bases, J lost 8 bases, and 11 bases stayed unmatched. CDR3 length: 16 amino acids. Looked up from germline, CDR1 is SGHTA and CDR2 is FQGNSA. The CDR3 sequence is CASSSRLAGWGGTQYF. DNA of the CDR3: TGTGCCAGCAGCTCCAGACTAGCGGGGTGGGGAGGTACGCAGTATTTT.

V usage is TRBV6-2 or TRBV6-3 and J usage is TRBJ2-7; TRBD2 agrees at 7 bases. The germline CDR1 and CDR2 sequences are MNHEY and SVGEGT. The CDR3 is 14 amino acids. Trimming took 2 bases from V and 2 from J; bases not matched to a gene: 3. DNA for the CDR3: TGTGCCAGCAGTTACGGTGCGGGAGCCTACGAGCAGTACTTC. Protein product: CASSYGAGAYEQYF.

The genes are TRBV29-1 and TRBJ2-1; 7 nucleotides line up with TRBD2. V trimming: 4 bases; J trimming: 0 bases; junction bases outside the gene matches: 3. This CDR3 contains 14 residues. Germline CDR1 is SQVTM and CDR2 is ANQGSEA. Here the CDR3 DNA reads TGCAGCGTTGTTCGCGGGAGCTCCTACAATGAGCAGTTCTTC. Amino acid sequence: CSVVRGSSYNEQFF.

This clone was detected only a few times. This chain joins TRBV7-9 and TRBJ2-7, with 12 positions matching TRBD2. Germline V lookup: CDR1 SEHNR, CDR2 FQNEAQ (reference sequence). V gave up 2 bases and J gave up 3 bases; unmatched junction bases: 5. This CDR3 is built from 16 residues. The CDR3 DNA reads TGTGCCAGCAGCTTACTTGTGACTAGCGGGAGCTACGAGCAGTACTTC. Amino acid sequence: CASSLLVTSGSYEQYF.

The table lists this clone with a few counts. This chain links TRBV15 with TRBJ2-2; tentative D call: TRBD2 (7 bases). This CDR3 region has 16 residues. Germline CDR1 and CDR2: LNHNV and YYDKDF (reference sequence). V was cut by 3 bases and J by 2 bases, with 13 bases left in between. The CDR3 DNA sequence: TGTGCCACCAGCAGGGAGGGGGGGGGCAACACCGGGGAGCTGTTTTTT. As protein: CATSREGGGNTGELFF.

This chain joins TRBV7-8 and TRBJ1-1; 7 bases map to TRBD1. The V gene's germline CDR1 is SGHVS and CDR2 FQNEAQ. Germline trimming cut 3 bases from V and 4 bases from J; bases unmatched to any gene: 8. The CDR3 has 15 amino acids. CDR3 amino acids: CASSFSQGFGTEAFF. In nucleotides, the CDR3 is TGTGCCAGCAGCTTTTCACAGGGGTTCGGCACTGAAGCTTTCTTT.

This clone was counted a single time. V is TRBV5-1 and J is TRBJ1-2; maybe TRBD1 (6 bases). Trimming stripped 7 bases from V and 2 bases from J, with 12 bases between. Germline loops: CDR1 SGHRS, CDR2 YFSETQ. The CDR3 runs 13 residues. The CDR3 reads CASFNTGNYGYTF. The DNA for the CDR3 is TGCGCCAGCTTTAATACAGGGAACTATGGCTACACCTTC.

The rearrangement links TRBV3-1 (or the pseudogene TRBV3-2) to TRBJ2-1, with a tentative D call TRBD2 (7 bases). The CDR3 is 17 amino acids. V was shortened by 3 bases and J by 10 bases, with 25 bases between the two germline ends. Germline V gives CDR1 LGHDT, CDR2 YNNKEL (reference sequence). CDR3: CASSHLPSQGGAGEQFF. CDR3 bases: TGTGCCAGCAGCCACCTTCCAAGCCAAGGGGGAGCGGGAGAGCAGTTCTTC.

The J gene is TRBJ1-1, the V gene TRBV6-2 or TRBV6-3; possible D gene TRBD1, 5 bases. Germline assignment: CDR1 MNHEY and CDR2 SVGEGT. The CDR3 spans 16 residues. Trimming took off 0 bases at V and 2 bases at J, with 13 bases between the two ends. CDR3 in DNA: TGTGCCAGCAGTTACTCAGCCCAACAGGCCAACACTGAAGCTTTCTTT. Amino acid sequence: CASSYSAQQANTEAFF.

V and J are TRBV10-3 and TRBJ2-7; 7 bases align to TRBD2. Germline-derived CDR1 and CDR2 are ENHRY and SYGVKD. The CDR3 has 13 residues. The J segment lost 2 bases and the V segment lost 6 bases, leaving 4 bases of the junction unmatched. DNA of the CDR3: TGTGCCATCAGAGCGGGGCAGACCTACGAGCAGTACTTC. This translates into CAIRAGQTYEQYF.

The chain recombines TRBV7-9 with TRBJ2-3; TRBD1 is a possible D gene (5 bases). Looked up from germline, CDR1 is SEHNR and CDR2 is FQNEAQ (reference sequence). The length of the CDR3 is 14 residues. V was trimmed by 1 base and J by 0 bases, leaving 5 bases between them. CDR3 loop: CASSLEGSTDTQYF. The CDR3 DNA sequence: TGTGCCAGCAGCTTAGAGGGGAGCACAGATACGCAGTATTTT.

CDR3 sequence (DNA): TGTGCCAGCAGCCCCTGGGGGGTCGGCGGCCCCACAGATACGCAGTATTTT. This sequence encodes CASSPWGVGGPTDTQYF. V is TRBV4-2 and J is TRBJ2-3, with D perhaps matching TRBD2 (6 bases). The CDR3 length is 17 residues. Trimming took 4 bases from V and 2 from J, leaving 19 bases between them. CDR1 is LGHNA and CDR2 is YNFKEQ in the germline V gene.

The J gene is TRBJ2-1, the V gene TRBV2; 11 nucleotides match TRBD2. The CDR3 is 15 amino acids. Looked up from germline, CDR1 is SNHLY and CDR2 is FYNNEI. Trimming took 3 bases from V and 8 from J; bases not matched to a gene: 6. The DNA for the CDR3 is TGTGCCAGCAGTGAGTTTAGCGGGAGGGCAGATGAGCAGTTCTTC. This translates into CASSEFSGRADEQFF.

The V gene is TRBV3-1 (or the pseudogene TRBV3-2), the J gene TRBJ1-1; TRBD1 might be the D (5 bases). The CDR3 is 15 residues long. V was trimmed by 1 base and J by 2 bases, leaving 11 bases between them. From germline, CDR1 is LGHDT and CDR2 YNNKEL (reference sequence). For the CDR3, the DNA is TGTGCCAGCAGCCAAGGGCAGGGTGGAAACACTGAAGCTTTCTTT. This codes for CASSQGQGGNTEAFF.

CDR3 nucleotides: TGCGCCAGCACCGAAGGACAGGGGTTGGGCTACACCTTC. Translating gives CASTEGQGLGYTF. The chain joins TRBV5-1 to TRBJ1-2; 9 nucleotides match TRBD1. V shed 6 bases, J shed 8 bases, and the junction held 8 bases outside the gene matches. The CDR3 has 13 amino acids. Germline CDR1 and CDR2: SGHRS and YFSETQ.

The J gene is TRBJ2-1, the V gene TRBV12-1; the D call TRBD2 from the table was never checked on the DNA. TRBV12-1 is a pseudogene locus. There are 15 residues in the CDR3. The CDR3 sequence: CASSTRLEVPDEQFF. CDR3 bases: TGTGCCAGCAGCACCCGACTAGAGGTCCCCGATGAGCAGTTCTTC.

The chain combines TRBV13 with TRBJ1-2; D gene unclear. The CDR3 is 19 residues long. Trimming left V 0 bases short and J 5 bases short, with 25 bases between. The germline V gene encodes CDR1 PRHDT and CDR2 FYEKMQ (reference sequence). The CDR3 reads CASSLGLGPWRSLGYGYTF. DNA of the CDR3: TGTGCCAGCAGCTTAGGCCTTGGCCCCTGGAGATCCCTTGGGTATGGCTACACCTTC.

V is TRBV28 and J is TRBJ2-7, with a weak D call TRBD1 (6 bases). The V gene lost 4 bases and the J gene lost 2 bases, with 12 bases spanning the gap. There are 14 residues in the CDR3. Per germline, CDR1 MDHEN and CDR2 SYDVKM. Here the CDR3 reads CASSSATGTYEQYF. CDR3 sequence (DNA): TGTGCCAGCAGTTCCGCGACAGGTACCTACGAGCAGTACTTC.

CDR3 coding DNA: TGTGCCAGCAGTTTCGCGACGGGCAATGAGCAGTTCTTC. Amino acid sequence: CASSFATGNEQFF. The rearrangement links TRBV11-2 to TRBJ2-1; the D is unclear. The CDR3 totals 13 residues. Germline loops: CDR1 SGHAT, CDR2 FQNNGV. With 6 bases removed from V and 6 bases from J, the gap between germline ends came to 12 bases. The whole variable domain, remainder taken from reference TRBV11-2 and TRBJ2-1, is EAGVAQSPRYKIIEKRQSVAFWCNPISGHATLYWYQQILGQGPKLLIQFQNNGVVDDSQLPKDRFSAERLKGVDSTLKIQPAKLEDSAVYLCASSFATGNEQFFGPGTRLTVL.

V is TRBV7-3 and J is TRBJ1-1; 10 bases line up with TRBD1. Looked up from germline, CDR1 is SGHTA and CDR2 is FQGTGA. This CDR3 has 12 amino acids. V trimming: 5 bases; J trimming: 11 bases; junction bases outside the gene matches: 5. CDR3 coding DNA: TGTGCCAGCAGCGAGCCGGGACAGGGGGCTTTCTTT. Its protein is CASSEPGQGAFF.